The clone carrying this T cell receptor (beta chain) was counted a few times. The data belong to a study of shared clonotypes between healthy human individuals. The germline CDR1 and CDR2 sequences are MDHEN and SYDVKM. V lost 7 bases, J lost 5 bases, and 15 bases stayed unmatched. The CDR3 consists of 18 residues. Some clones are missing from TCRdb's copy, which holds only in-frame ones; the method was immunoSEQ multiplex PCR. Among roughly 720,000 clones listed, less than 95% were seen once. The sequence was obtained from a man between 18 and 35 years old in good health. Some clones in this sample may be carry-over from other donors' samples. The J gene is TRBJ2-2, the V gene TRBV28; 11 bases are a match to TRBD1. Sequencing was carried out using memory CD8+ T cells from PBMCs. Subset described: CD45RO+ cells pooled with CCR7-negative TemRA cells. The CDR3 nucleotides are TGTGCCAGCACCACACTCCGGGACAGGGGGATCGGTACCGGGGAGCTGTTTTTT. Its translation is CASTTLRDRGIGTGELFF.